This T cell receptor beta chain is from a study of T-cell memory formation after mild COVID-19. Each CDR3 protein is one row after TCRdb ran MiXCR on the 5' RACE reads. The sample consists of some 320,000 distinct CDR3 sequences, roughly 13% of them appearing once. In this sample, this clonotype turned up a few times. No antigen is known for it. The germline V gene has CDR1 SGHRS and CDR2 YFSETQ. The V end was cut by 3 bases, the J end by 4 bases, with 9 bases between. The CDR3 length is 13 residues. Study outcomes and limitations: In pre-infection memory, a portion of responding clones appeared, which suggested that cross-reactive memory joined.

The sample comprised PBMCs or a T cell subset sorted from them (not recorded which). V and J are TRBV5-1 and TRBJ2-3; maybe TRBD2 (7 bases). The sequence derives from a man aged 18 to 29 who had mild COVID-19 (a few samples of this study predate the infection). Cell type and time point are not known. The CDR3 loop is CASSSGGSDTQYF. The CDR3 DNA reads as TGCGCCAGCAGCTCGGGGGGCTCAGATACGCAGTATTTT.